The TCR beta chain under discussion was sequenced for a study of B cell selection in AIRE deficiency. Study-level points and caveats: Shorter CDR3s marked shared Treg sequences, biased toward few non-templated insertions. About 30.6% of healthy-shared Treg sequences were found among patient Tconv cells.

Conventional CD4 T cells were sorted as CD4+CD127+ cells. Controls came from healthy donors unrelated to patients. Authors' data handling: Approximately 99,000 patient and about 130,000 healthy donor in-frame TCRbeta sequences came from conventional T cells. Here immunoSEQ multiplex PCR was the method, and the copy in TCRdb shows in-frame clones only, minus some. V, J and clone size are those of that table, while D and trimming were read from the DNA. The sample lists about 24,000 clones; about 95% were seen once. On this clone: Its matching antigen is unknown.

This CDR3 is 15 amino acids long. V was clipped by 6 bases and J by 6 bases; unmatched bases: 6. The germline gives CDR1 MDHEN, CDR2 SYDVKM. Sequencing was performed on CD4+CD127+ conventional T cells sorted from PBMCs. V usage is TRBV28 and J usage is TRBJ2-3; the match to TRBD2 covers 13 bases. This clonotype originated in a human donor in good health. The CDR3 DNA follows: TGTGCCAGCAGGACTAGCGGGAGGAGGGACGATACGCAGTATTTT. Translated, it gives CASRTSGRRDDTQYF.